This TCR beta chain stems from a study of blood T cell repertoires in COVID-19 (dated by TCRdb to about 2020). About the full investigation: The collaborator samples originated in the United States, Italy and Spain and spanned the acute and convalescent phases of COVID-19. Subjects who had been exposed to COVID-19, were actively infected with it, or had recovered from it provided the deeply sampled blood TCRbeta repertoires that made up the dataset. The samples were drawn from the first 160 participants of the ongoing ImmuneRACE study and from more than 1,000 subjects provided by 6 global collaborators. The repertoires were released in a freely available public database intended as a resource for research on the immune response to SARS-CoV-2. Where HLA class I and class II types were available, the types were taken from metadata supplied by the sample provider, not from assay-based typing. The sample metadata nearly always contained a de-identified subject ID, COVID-19 status, age in years and sex. The material from the prospective study consisted of cDNA or gDNA derived from T cells, B-cell-depleted T cells, or PBMCs. The study at large found these results: The quantity of clinical and demographic metadata differed by source and by participant and was supplied without curation.

TCRbeta CDR3 regions were amplified from genomic DNA by means of the immunoSEQ Assay, a bias-controlled multiplex PCR. As for how the authors treated the data: Within the assay, amplification of reference gene primers was used to estimate how many nucleated cells each sample contained. To quantify the absolute abundance of each unique TCRbeta CDR3 rearrangement, sequence reads were collapsed and filtered. Productive Simpson clonality was computed per sample as the square root of Simpson's diversity index over productive rearrangements. TCRdb holds this immuneACCESS table with in-frame rearrangements only. Some clones are missing; in checked studies, unresolved V genes explain under half, and the rest has no known cause. V, J and clone size were drawn from that table, and D and trimming were deduced from the DNA. The sample contains roughly 350,000 clones, over 75% of them found a single time. Clones ranked in the top ten supply 3.5% to 4% of the sample.

Its CDR3 holds 14 amino acids, cysteine through phenylalanine. Kept here is only the CDR3 DNA, which spans 42 bases and is read in frame from base 1. Trimming costs V 5 bases and J 5 bases, and their ends lie 15 bases apart. The germline V gene encodes CDR1 SGHAT and CDR2 FQNNGV. As concerns this clone: Its antigen is not yet known. Per-nucleotide qualities are absent, and no much larger clonotype sits a single base away.

Each collaborating institution followed its own protocols to collect whole blood in K2EDTA tubes. For TCRbeta analysis, collaborators shipped samples in one of three forms: frozen whole blood, isolated PBMCs, or DNA extracted from either of those sample types. This clonotype was sampled from a woman between 45 and 60 years old with active or convalescent COVID-19. The chain is encoded by TRBV11-2 joined to TRBJ1-1; possibly the D gene is TRBD1, per 6 matching bases. The sample consisted of peripheral blood. The DNA reads TGTGCCAGCAGCCGGACAGACCTTACGACTGAAGCTTTCTTT. Protein translation: CASSRTDLTTEAFF.